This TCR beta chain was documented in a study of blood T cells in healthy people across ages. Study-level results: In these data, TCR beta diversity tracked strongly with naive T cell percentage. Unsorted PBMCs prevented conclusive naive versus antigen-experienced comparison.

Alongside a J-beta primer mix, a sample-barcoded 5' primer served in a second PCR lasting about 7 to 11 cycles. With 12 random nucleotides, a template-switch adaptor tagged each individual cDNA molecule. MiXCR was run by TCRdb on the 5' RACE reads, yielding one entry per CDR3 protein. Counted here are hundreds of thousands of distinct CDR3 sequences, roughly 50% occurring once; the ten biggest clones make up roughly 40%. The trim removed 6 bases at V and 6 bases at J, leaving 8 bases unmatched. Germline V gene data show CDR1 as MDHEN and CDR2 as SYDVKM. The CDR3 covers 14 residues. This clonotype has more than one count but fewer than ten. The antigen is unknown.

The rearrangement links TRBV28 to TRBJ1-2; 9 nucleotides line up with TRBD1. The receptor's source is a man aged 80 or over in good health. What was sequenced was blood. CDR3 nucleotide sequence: TGTGCCAGCAGCCTACAGGGGGCGGGAGATGGCTACACCTTC. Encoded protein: CASSLQGAGDGYTF.